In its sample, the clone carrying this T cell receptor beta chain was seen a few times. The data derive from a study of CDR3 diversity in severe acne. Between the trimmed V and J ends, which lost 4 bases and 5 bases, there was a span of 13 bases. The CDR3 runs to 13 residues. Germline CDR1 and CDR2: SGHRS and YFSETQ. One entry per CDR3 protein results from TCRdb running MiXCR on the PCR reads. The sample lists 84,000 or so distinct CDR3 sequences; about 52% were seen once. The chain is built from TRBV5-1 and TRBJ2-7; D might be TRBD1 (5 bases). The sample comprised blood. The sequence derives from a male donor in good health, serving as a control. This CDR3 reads CASSPLAGNEQYF. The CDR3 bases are TGCGCCAGCAGCCCCCTCGCAGGGAACGAGCAGTACTTC.